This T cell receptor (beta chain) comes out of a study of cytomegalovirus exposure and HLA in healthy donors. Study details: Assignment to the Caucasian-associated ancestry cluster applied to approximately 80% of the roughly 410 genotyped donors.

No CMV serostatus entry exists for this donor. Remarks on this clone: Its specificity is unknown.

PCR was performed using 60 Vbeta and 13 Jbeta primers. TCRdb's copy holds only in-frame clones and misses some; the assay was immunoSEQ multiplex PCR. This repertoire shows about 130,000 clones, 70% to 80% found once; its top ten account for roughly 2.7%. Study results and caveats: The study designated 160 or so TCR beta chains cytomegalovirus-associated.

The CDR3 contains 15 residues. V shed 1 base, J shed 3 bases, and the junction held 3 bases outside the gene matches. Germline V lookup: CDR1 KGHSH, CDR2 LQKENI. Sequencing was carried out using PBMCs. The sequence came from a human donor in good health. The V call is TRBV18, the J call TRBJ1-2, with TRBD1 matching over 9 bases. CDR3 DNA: TGTGCCAGCTCACCACAACAGGGGGCCCACTATGGCTACACCTTC. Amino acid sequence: CASSPQQGAHYGYTF.